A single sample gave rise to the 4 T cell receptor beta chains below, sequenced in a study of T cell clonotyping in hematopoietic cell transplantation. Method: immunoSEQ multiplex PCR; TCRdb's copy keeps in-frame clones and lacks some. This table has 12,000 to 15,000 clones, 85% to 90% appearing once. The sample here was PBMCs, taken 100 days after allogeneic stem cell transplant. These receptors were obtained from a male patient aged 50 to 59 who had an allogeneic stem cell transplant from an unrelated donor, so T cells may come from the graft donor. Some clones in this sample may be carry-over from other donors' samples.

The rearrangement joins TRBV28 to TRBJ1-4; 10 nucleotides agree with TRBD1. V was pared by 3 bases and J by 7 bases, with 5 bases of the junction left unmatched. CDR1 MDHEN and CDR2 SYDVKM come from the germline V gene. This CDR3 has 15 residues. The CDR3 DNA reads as TGTGCCAGCAGTTTCCGACAGGGGGCGAGTGAAAAACTGTTTTTT. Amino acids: CASSFRQGASEKLFF.

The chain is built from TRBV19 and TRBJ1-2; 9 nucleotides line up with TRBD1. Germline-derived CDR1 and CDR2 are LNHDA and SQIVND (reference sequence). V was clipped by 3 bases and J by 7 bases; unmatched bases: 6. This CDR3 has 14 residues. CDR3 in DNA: TGTGCCAGTAGTATTCAACAGGGGGCCGCTGGCTACACCTTC. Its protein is CASSIQQGAAGYTF. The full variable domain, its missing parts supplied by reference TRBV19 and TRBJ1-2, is DGGITQSPKYLFRKEGQNVTLSCEQNLNHDAMYWYRQDPGQGLRLIYYSQIVNDFQKGDIAEGYSVSREKKESFPLTVTSAQKNPTAFYLCASSIQQGAAGYTFGSGTRLTVV.

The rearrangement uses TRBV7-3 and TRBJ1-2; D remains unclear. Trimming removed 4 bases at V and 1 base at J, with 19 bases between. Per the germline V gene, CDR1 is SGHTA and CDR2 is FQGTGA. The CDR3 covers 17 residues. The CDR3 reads CASSSQVGGRINYGYTF. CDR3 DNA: TGTGCCAGCAGCTCCCAGGTCGGAGGGCGGATTAACTATGGCTACACCTTC.

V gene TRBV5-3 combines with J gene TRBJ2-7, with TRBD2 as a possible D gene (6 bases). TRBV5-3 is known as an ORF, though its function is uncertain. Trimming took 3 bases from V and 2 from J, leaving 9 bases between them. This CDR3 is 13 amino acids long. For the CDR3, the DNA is TGTGCCAGAAGCTATGGAGGGACCTACGAGCAGTACTTC. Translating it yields CARSYGGTYEQYF.